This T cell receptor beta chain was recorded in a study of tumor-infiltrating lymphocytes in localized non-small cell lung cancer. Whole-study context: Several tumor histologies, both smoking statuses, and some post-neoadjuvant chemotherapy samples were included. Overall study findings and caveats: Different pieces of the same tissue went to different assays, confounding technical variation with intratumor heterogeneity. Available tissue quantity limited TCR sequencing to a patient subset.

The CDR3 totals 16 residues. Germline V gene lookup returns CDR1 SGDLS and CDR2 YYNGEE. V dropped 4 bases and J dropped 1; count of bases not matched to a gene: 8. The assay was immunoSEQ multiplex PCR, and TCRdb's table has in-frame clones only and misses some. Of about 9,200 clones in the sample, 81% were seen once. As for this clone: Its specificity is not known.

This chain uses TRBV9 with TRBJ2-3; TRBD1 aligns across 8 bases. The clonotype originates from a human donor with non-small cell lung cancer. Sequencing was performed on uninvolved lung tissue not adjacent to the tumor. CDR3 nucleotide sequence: TGTGCCAGCAGCCCCGGGGCAGGGGGCCGCACAGATACGCAGTATTTT. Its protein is CASSPGAGGRTDTQYF.